Each of the 32 T cell receptor beta chains below was sequenced from the same sample in a study of vaccination effects on CD4 cells after COVID-19. The ViraFEST assay expanded antigen-specific CD4+ T cells with viral peptide pools before sequencing. Cultured cells yielded isolated CD4+ T cells after 10 days. Everyone in the study got two shots of either the BNT162b2 or mRNA-1273 vaccine. Their specific antigens are unknown. The table came from immunoSEQ multiplex PCR; TCRdb's copy has only in-frame clones and leaves some out. The top ten clones hold roughly 2% of a sample with roughly 59,000 clones, roughly 80% of them seen once. This specimen was CD4+ T cells from PBMCs cultured with HCoV-OC43 spike peptides, taken after COVID-19 vaccination. As for subset: HCoV-OC43 spike overlapping peptide pool stimulation. All receptors come from a human donor who received a COVID-19 vaccine.

The CDR3 loop is CASSEYVGSAGANVLTF. The CDR3 nucleotides are TGTGCCAGCAGTGAATATGTGGGATCGGCGGGGGCCAACGTCCTGACTTTC. V and J are TRBV6-1 and TRBJ2-6; D is undetermined. Trimming removed 2 bases from V and 4 bases from J, with 15 bases in between. The germline V gene has CDR1 MNHNS and CDR2 SASEGT. The CDR3 contains 17 residues.

The V and J genes are TRBV10-1 and TRBJ2-3; 9 nucleotides agree with TRBD2. The V segment lost 8 bases and the J segment 5 bases; nucleotides outside the gene matches: 14. CDR3 length equals 16 residues. The V gene's germline CDR1 is WNHNN and CDR2 SYGVQD (reference sequence). The CDR3 reads CASSSRASGVVDTQYF. The CDR3 DNA is TGCGCCAGCTCTTCCCGGGCTAGCGGGGTAGTAGATACGCAGTATTTT.

This chain connects TRBV5-6 to TRBJ2-4; 14 bases agree with TRBD2. Germline loops: CDR1 SGHDT, CDR2 YYEEEE. V lost 5 bases to trimming and J lost 9 bases; unmatched junction nucleotides: 7. The CDR3 is made up of 15 amino acids. For the CDR3, the DNA is TGTGCCAGCAGTTCGGGACTAGCGGGGGTTGGCATTCAGTACTTC. This translates into CASSSGLAGVGIQYF.

This chain connects TRBV6-5 to TRBJ1-4; 7 positions agree with TRBD1. CDR1 is MNHEY and CDR2 is SVGAGI in the germline V gene. This CDR3 is built from 14 residues. V lost 7 bases, J lost 3 bases, and 5 bases stayed unmatched. The CDR3 sequence is CASIQTGSNEKLFF. The CDR3 DNA is TGTGCCAGCATCCAGACAGGGTCTAATGAAAAACTGTTTTTT.

The genes are TRBV6-1 and TRBJ1-2; tentatively, D is TRBD1 (5 bases). In germline, CDR1 is MNHNS, CDR2 SASEGT. Trimming pared 1 base from V and 7 bases from J, leaving 16 bases between. The CDR3 spans 15 residues. The CDR3 region is CASSEEGRPLSGYTF. CDR3 nucleotide sequence: TGTGCCAGCAGTGAAGAGGGACGGCCGCTAAGTGGCTACACCTTC.

This clone was detected once. This chain uses TRBV18 with TRBJ1-1, with a weak D call TRBD1 (6 bases). The CDR3 length is 14 residues. With 2 bases removed from V and 6 bases from J, the gap between germline ends came to 13 bases. CDR1 is KGHSH and CDR2 is LQKENI in the germline V gene. As DNA, the CDR3 is TGTGCCAGCTCACCAAGGTCAGGGGAGGCTGAAGCTTTCTTT. Translating gives CASSPRSGEAEAFF.

In its sample, this clone was seen a few times. The chain is built from TRBV27 and TRBJ2-1; 9 bases agree with TRBD1. Germline-derived CDR1 and CDR2 are MNHEY and SMNVEV (reference sequence). With V trimmed by 8 bases and J by 3 bases, 2 bases remained unmatched. The CDR3 has 13 residues. The CDR3 region has the DNA TGTGCCAGCCGGGACAGGGACTACAATGAGCAGTTCTTC. Its translation is CASRDRDYNEQFF.

The genes are TRBV5-1 and TRBJ2-1, with D possibly matching TRBD2 (7 bases). V was trimmed by 4 bases and J by 6 bases, leaving 17 bases between them. Germline lookup yields CDR1 SGHRS and CDR2 YFSETQ. The CDR3 covers 15 residues. CDR3 in DNA: TGCGCCAGCAGCATGGGGGCTAGCGGCATCAATGAGCAGTTCTTC. It yields the protein CASSMGASGINEQFF. Full variable domain (remainder filled in from reference TRBV5-1 and TRBJ2-1): KAGVTQTPRYLIKTRGQQVTLSCSPISGHRSVSWYQQTPGQGLQFLFEYFSETQRNKGNFPGRFSGRQFSNSRSEMNVSTLELGDSALYLCASSMGASGINEQFFGPGTRLTVL.

V and J are TRBV7-9 and TRBJ2-1; the match to TRBD2 covers 12 bases. V lost 5 bases, J lost 3 bases, and 5 bases stayed unmatched. This CDR3 contains 16 residues. Germline loops: CDR1 SEHNR, CDR2 FQNEAQ (reference sequence). The CDR3 DNA follows: TGTGCCAGCAGCACCGGACTAGCGGGGAACTACAATGAGCAGTTCTTC. It specifies CASSTGLAGNYNEQFF.

The chain couples TRBV5-1 to TRBJ2-6; D possibly corresponds to TRBD1 (5 bases). V shed 0 bases and J shed 2 bases, with 6 bases lying between them. Germline CDR1 reads SGHRS; CDR2 reads YFSETQ. The CDR3 is 15 residues long. Here the CDR3 reads CASSLGGTGANVLTF. CDR3 nucleotide sequence: TGCGCCAGCAGCTTGGGGGGCACTGGGGCCAACGTCCTGACTTTC.

The chain has TRBV6-1 and TRBJ2-1, with 13 bases that match TRBD2. The junction had 6 bases not matched to a gene; V was cut back by 5 bases and J by 8 bases. The CDR3 contains 15 residues. CDR1 is MNHNS, CDR2 SASEGT, per germline. For the CDR3, the DNA is TGTGCCAGCAGTTCTACTAGCGGGGGGGCGTATGAGCAGTTCTTC. Protein: CASSSTSGGAYEQFF.

This clone was observed a few times. V usage is TRBV29-1 and J usage is TRBJ1-4; D is ambiguous. Per the germline V gene, CDR1 is SQVTM and CDR2 is ANQGSEA. This CDR3 has 13 amino acids. With 4 bases removed from V and 0 bases from J, the gap between germline ends came to 6 bases. CDR3: CSVGEPTNEKLFF. The CDR3 DNA is TGCAGCGTTGGGGAACCAACTAATGAAAAACTGTTTTTT.

The rearrangement joins TRBV3-1 (or the pseudogene TRBV3-2) to TRBJ1-1; possible D gene TRBD1, 5 bases. Germline V gives CDR1 LGHDT, CDR2 YNNKEL (reference sequence). The CDR3 has 13 amino acids. The V end was cut by 3 bases, the J end by 4 bases, with 9 bases between. CDR3 bases: TGTGCCAGCAGCCAGAAAGGGGTCACTGAAGCTTTCTTT. Protein: CASSQKGVTEAFF.

The V gene is TRBV18, the J gene TRBJ2-2; D possibly corresponds to TRBD1 (6 bases). Trimming removed 6 bases at V and 5 bases at J, with 16 bases between. Germline loops: CDR1 KGHSH, CDR2 LQKENI. CDR3 length: 15 residues. CDR3: CASSEQGLGTGELFF. CDR3 in DNA: TGTGCCAGCTCGGAACAGGGATTGGGGACCGGGGAGCTGTTTTTT.

This chain joins TRBV6-6 and TRBJ2-3; TRBD1 aligns across 9 bases. CDR3 length equals 15 residues. The V segment lost 5 bases and the J segment 4 bases; nucleotides outside the gene matches: 7. CDR1 and CDR2 (germline): MNHNY, SVGAGI (reference sequence). The CDR3 reads CASSPGTGSPDTQYF. CDR3 nucleotides: TGTGCCAGCAGTCCCGGGACAGGGTCGCCAGATACGCAGTATTTT.

This clone was seen only once. V and J are TRBV3-1 (or the pseudogene TRBV3-2) and TRBJ2-3; 15 nucleotides line up with TRBD2. The germline gives CDR1 LGHDT, CDR2 YNNKEL (reference sequence). CDR3 length: 20 amino acids. Losses at the gene ends were 4 bases for V and 0 bases for J; bases not matched to a gene: 11. The CDR3 is CASSLSGLAGGPMSTDTQYF. CDR3 DNA: TGTGCCAGCAGCCTTTCCGGACTAGCGGGGGGGCCCATGAGCACAGATACGCAGTATTTT.

V and J are TRBV12-3 or TRBV12-4 and TRBJ2-7; maybe TRBD2 (6 bases). There are 11 residues in the CDR3. CDR3 protein: CASTTLGGGDV. CDR3 sequence (DNA): TGTGCCAGCACCACCCTGGGTGGCGGGGACGTC.

This clone showed up just once. CDR3 sequence reads: CASSSEVAEKLFF. The CDR3 DNA reads TGCGCCAGCAGCTCAGAGGTAGCTGAAAAACTGTTTTTT. The rearrangement joins TRBV5-1 to TRBJ1-4, with D unclear. CDR1 is SGHRS and CDR2 is YFSETQ in the germline V gene. The V gene lost 3 bases and the J gene lost 7 bases, with 10 bases spanning the gap. CDR3 size: 13 residues. Full variable domain (remainder filled in from reference TRBV5-1 and TRBJ1-4): KAGVTQTPRYLIKTRGQQVTLSCSPISGHRSVSWYQQTPGQGLQFLFEYFSETQRNKGNFPGRFSGRQFSNSRSEMNVSTLELGDSALYLCASSSEVAEKLFFGSGTQLSVL.

Worth noting for this clone: An end of the junction differs from the germline gene, which may be a read error. The genes are TRBV28 and TRBJ1-1, with no clear D. The CDR3 has 13 residues. From germline, CDR1 is MDHEN and CDR2 SYDVKM. CDR3 DNA sequence: TGTGCCAGCAGTTTCATCTTGAACACCGAAGCTTTCTTT. This translates into CASSFILNTEAFF.

This chain links TRBV6-5 with TRBJ1-5; no clear D gene. V was trimmed by 5 bases and J by 7 bases, leaving 12 bases between them. Germline loops: CDR1 MNHEY, CDR2 SVGAGI. The CDR3 covers 13 residues. CDR3 in DNA: TGTGCCAGCAGTATCCAGGCAGGACAGCCCCAGCATTTT. Translated, it gives CASSIQAGQPQHF.

The gene calls are TRBV6-5 and TRBJ1-1, with D possibly TRBD1 on 5 matching bases. The CDR3 runs to 11 residues. V lost 6 bases to trimming and J lost 8 bases, with 10 bases between them. The germline CDR1 and CDR2 sequences are MNHEY and SVGAGI. The CDR3 DNA sequence: TGTGCCAGCAGGCACAGGAGGGAAGCTTTCTTT. This codes for CASRHRREAFF.

The chain combines TRBV5-3 with TRBJ1-1, with 8 bases matching TRBD1. TRBV5-3 is an ORF, with its function uncertain. The CDR3 is made up of 15 amino acids. V lost 4 bases and J lost 4; bases outside the gene matches: 9. CDR3 in DNA: TGTGCCAGAAGCGGGCCGGGACAGGTCTGCACTGAAGCTTTCTTT. It is translated as CARSGPGQVCTEAFF.

The chain recombines TRBV12-3 or TRBV12-4 with TRBJ1-4; D gene ambiguous. Trimming stripped 4 bases from V and 7 bases from J, with 4 bases between. The CDR3 extends over 11 amino acids. The CDR3 protein is CASSSGEKLFF. In DNA, the CDR3 is TGTGCCAGCAGTTCCGGTGAAAAACTGTTTTTT.

This clone appeared a few times. The rearrangement links TRBV4-1 to TRBJ1-1; 8 positions agree with TRBD1. Germline-derived CDR1 and CDR2 are MGHRA and YSYEKL. Trimming removed 3 bases from V and 7 bases from J; junction bases left unmatched: 13. CDR3 length: 16 residues. The CDR3 loop reads CASSHPDRAGEIEAFF. DNA for the CDR3: TGCGCCAGCAGCCACCCGGACAGGGCGGGGGAGATTGAAGCTTTCTTT.

The J gene is TRBJ1-3, the V gene TRBV6-5; no clear D gene. Trimming removed 2 bases at V and 2 bases at J, with 10 bases between. This CDR3 is built from 15 residues. Germline CDR1 reads MNHEY; CDR2 reads SVGAGI. This chain's CDR3 is CASSYGRNPGNTIYF. The CDR3 DNA reads TGTGCCAGCAGTTACGGCCGGAACCCTGGAAACACCATATATTTT.

This rearrangement joins TRBV5-1 to TRBJ2-3; 9 positions match TRBD1. The CDR3 loop spans 15 amino acids. From germline, CDR1 is SGHRS and CDR2 YFSETQ. The J segment lost 7 bases and the V segment lost 1 base, leaving 7 bases of the junction unmatched. CDR3 region: CASSLLGQGLNTQYF. As DNA, the CDR3 is TGCGCCAGCAGCTTGTTGGGACAGGGCTTGAATACGCAGTATTTT.

This clone has a single count. CDR3 coding DNA: TGTGCCAGCGCCGTTAGCAATCAGCCCCAGCATTTT. Amino acid sequence: CASAVSNQPQHF. The rearrangement links TRBV7-9 to TRBJ1-5, with no clear D. The CDR3 covers 12 residues. Trimming stripped 8 bases from V and 0 bases from J, with 5 bases between. Germline CDR1 SEHNR, CDR2 FQNEAQ (reference sequence).

CDR3 DNA sequence: TGTGCCAGCTCCCAGGACAGGGGAGATACGCAGTATTTT. This translates into CASSQDRGDTQYF. This sequence joins TRBV5-5 and TRBJ2-3; TRBD1 matches at 9 bases. The CDR3 loop spans 13 amino acids. V trimming: 7 bases; J trimming: 5 bases; junction bases outside the gene matches: 5. The germline CDR1 and CDR2 sequences are SGHKS and YYEKEE (reference sequence).

This clone has a single count. The gene calls are TRBV4-1 and TRBJ1-6, with no clear D. The CDR3 loop spans 18 amino acids. Germline V lookup: CDR1 MGHRA, CDR2 YSYEKL. V was pared by 0 bases and J by 0 bases, with 12 bases between. CDR3 sequence reads: CASSQDMRTSSYNSPLHF. CDR3 DNA sequence: TGCGCCAGCAGCCAAGATATGCGGACGAGCTCCTATAATTCACCCCTCCACTTT.

The rearrangement uses TRBV19 and TRBJ2-7; 7 nucleotides agree with TRBD1. Germline-derived CDR1 and CDR2 are LNHDA and SQIVND (reference sequence). This CDR3 has 13 residues. V gave up 4 bases and J gave up 6 bases; unmatched junction bases: 6. The CDR3 loop reads CASSTTGFSEQYV. CDR3 coding DNA: TGTGCCAGTAGTACGACAGGGTTCTCCGAGCAGTACGTC.

In DNA, the CDR3 is TGTGCCAGCACCCCCCCAGGAGGAGGTTGGGGCGGGGGGATAGATACGCAGTATTTT. It is translated as CASTPPGGGWGGGIDTQYF. The chain couples TRBV7-8 to TRBJ2-3, with TRBD2 matching 8 bases. Per germline, CDR1 SGHVS and CDR2 FQNEAQ. The CDR3 contains 19 residues. V gave up 7 bases and J gave up 5 bases; unmatched junction bases: 23.

This clone was picked up a small number of times. The V gene is TRBV5-6, the J gene TRBJ1-2, with no clear D. Germline loops: CDR1 SGHDT, CDR2 YYEEEE. V lost 3 bases and J 2 bases, leaving 11 bases between the germline ends. There are 14 residues in the CDR3. CDR3 bases: TGTGCCAGCAGCTCCCAAAGTGCAAACTATGGCTACACCTTC. Its translation: CASSSQSANYGYTF. Variable domain in full (rest from reference TRBV5-6 and TRBJ1-2): DAGVTQSPTHLIKTRGQQVTLRCSPKSGHDTVSWYQQALGQGPQFIFQYYEEEERQRGNFPDRFSGHQFPNYSSELNVNALLLGDSALYLCASSSQSANYGYTFGSGTRLTVV.